This section outlines one T cell receptor beta chain sequence together with its context. Its antigen remains undetermined. Per-nucleotide qualities are absent, and no much larger clonotype sits a single base away. These data come from a study of early T cells in non-severe SARS-CoV-2 infection (dated by TCRdb to the early 2020s). Regarding the research as a whole: Because TCR sequencing relied on bulk RNA taken from unsorted whole blood, pairing of alpha and beta chains was not possible.

Summary of the overall study and its limitations: VDJdb matching was skewed toward anti-spike CD8 responses and likely underestimated virus-specific expansions by missing private and CD4 specificities.

The protocol used for the library was 5' RACE. Sequencing used a NextSeq 500. Unique molecular identifiers were attached to individual cDNA molecules in the TCR library protocol so that sequencing error and PCR bias could be corrected. Sequencing covered both TCR alpha and beta chains, and within each sample the abundances of alpha and beta sequences were tightly co-correlated. As for the authors' bioinformatics: Decombinator V4 was used to annotate TCR sequences for V gene, J gene and CDR3. Expanded TCRs were defined as changing significantly between any two time points under a Poisson model with p below 0.0001. TCR abundances were normalised to the total number of TCRs sequenced in each sample and reported as counts per million. TRAV1-2 paired with TRAJ12, TRAJ20 or TRAJ33 defined MAIT TCRs, while TRAV10 paired with TRAJ18 defined iNKT TCRs. VDJdb, accessed 1 November 2021, was searched for CMV, EBV and SARS-CoV-2 annotated TCRs, excluding TCRs annotated for multiple antigens. The public reads were reanalyzed by TCRdb: fastp trimming at Q25, MiXCR alignment, in-frame beta chains only. CDR3 protein sequences are deduplicated, and each keeps its most common genes and DNA. These V and J calls are TCRdb output, not the study's own analysis. Recorded for this sample are about 98,000 distinct CDR3 sequences; roughly 14% of them occurred a single time. Roughly 6.4% of the sample lies in the top ten.

V trim: 3 bases; J trim: 3 bases; unmatched bases: 4. The germline V gene (reference sequence) supplies CDR1 DFQATT and CDR2 SNEGSKA. The CDR3 runs 14 residues from the cysteine to the phenylalanine. The DNA shown is the 42-base CDR3, in frame from base 1. This was a case-control study nested in a cohort of healthcare workers in London, UK, who had nasopharyngeal swab PCR tests and blood samples taken every week. Healthcare workers were recruited during the week of the UK lockdown, between 23 and 31 March 2020, and followed weekly for up to about 15 weeks. The TCR originated in an adult who was a healthcare worker with PCR-confirmed SARS-CoV-2 infection or an uninfected control (not recorded which). Material for sequencing was whole blood. The V and J segments used are TRBV20-1 and TRBJ2-7, with TRBD1 matching 11 junction bases. CDR3 protein: CSARDGTGGYEQYF. The nucleotide sequence reads TGCAGTGCTAGGGACGGGACAGGGGGCTACGAGCAGTACTTC.